Listed below are T cell receptor beta chains from one sample, sequenced in a study of identical twins. Via MiXCR, TCRdb re-called the 5' RACE reads, giving one row per CDR3 protein. The repertoire has fewer than 450,000 distinct CDR3 sequences, approximately 10% of them found once; the top ten carry about 8.1%. Sequencing was done on a sample of naive T cells sorted from blood. The receptors derive from a woman between 50 and 59 years old in good health. Each CDR3 is given with its conserved first and last residue. The D gene is left open where the match is weak. Where a row states a size, it is once, few, many or the class of an expanded clone; other rows omit it.

d_call j_call v_call clone_size cdr3_aa cdr3_nt
NA TRBJ1-1 TRBV4-2 NA CASSPIPVQNTEAFF TGTGCCAGCAGCCCGATCCCCGTCCAGAACACTGAAGCTTTCTTT
TRBD2 TRBJ2-6 TRBV20-1 once CSAPRAGVPGANVLTF TGCAGTGCCCCAAGAGCGGGAGTTCCCGGGGCCAACGTCCTGACTTTC
NA TRBJ1-2 TRBV7-9 NA CASSLVVGGYTF TGTGCCAGCAGCTTAGTAGTCGGTGGCTACACCTTC
NA TRBJ1-1 TRBV12-3/TRBV12-4 NA CATSFSTLLNTEAFF TGTGCCACCAGTTTTTCCACCCTGCTGAACACTGAAGCTTTCTTT
NA TRBJ2-6 TRBV15 NA CATSRDLAITSGANVLTF TGTGCCACCAGCAGAGATCTAGCGATAACGTCTGGGGCCAACGTCCTGACTTTC
NA TRBJ1-1 TRBV4-1 many CASSQVDQTEAFF TGCGCCAGCAGCCAAGTTGATCAGACTGAAGCTTTCTTT
NA TRBJ1-6 TRBV5-1 many CASSRRRTSNNSPLHF TGCGCCAGCAGTCGTCGACGAACATCGAATAATTCACCCCTCCACTTT
TRBD1 TRBJ2-1 TRBV29-1 few CSVGGGQGRDHRGEQFF TGCAGCGTTGGAGGGGGACAGGGTCGAGACCACCGAGGTGAGCAGTTCTTC
NA TRBJ2-1 TRBV3-1 NA CASSASSDEQFF TGTGCCAGCAGCGCCTCATCCGATGAGCAGTTCTTC
TRBD2 TRBJ2-1 TRBV23-1 many CASSQPGTSPSNEQFF TGCGCCAGCAGTCAACCCGGGACTAGCCCTTCAAATGAGCAGTTCTTC
TRBD1 TRBJ2-1 TRBV9 many CASSVAGTGNNEQFF TGTGCCAGCAGCGTAGCCGGGACAGGGAACAATGAGCAGTTCTTC
TRBD2 TRBJ2-2 TRBV12-5 NA CASGGRAGELFF TGTGCTAGTGGTGGGAGGGCCGGGGAGCTGTTTTTT
NA TRBJ1-6 TRBV29-1 many CSVTSTDGPLHF TGCAGCGTGACCTCCACGGACGGGCCCCTCCACTTT
NA TRBJ2-5 TRBV29-1 many CSVVGPVGETQYF TGCAGCGTTGTTGGCCCGGTGGGTGAGACCCAGTACTTC
NA TRBJ1-2 TRBV10-3 few CAISESTSDGYTF TGTGCCATCAGTGAGTCCACCTCTGATGGCTACACCTTC
NA TRBJ2-3 TRBV6-2/TRBV6-3 many CASSYSWRANTDTQYF TGTGCCAGCAGTTACTCGTGGCGGGCGAACACAGATACGCAGTATTTT
TRBD1 TRBJ2-5 TRBV7-9 NA CASSPRDRGETQYF TGTGCCAGCAGCCCTAGGGACAGGGGAGAGACCCAGTACTTC
NA TRBJ2-4 TRBV3-1 NA CASSHAPGAKNIQYF TGTGCCAGCAGCCACGCCCCAGGGGCCAAAAACATTCAGTACTTC
NA TRBJ2-5 TRBV20-1 few CSARVRLKETQYF TGCAGTGCTAGAGTGCGGTTAAAGGAGACCCAGTACTTC
TRBD2 TRBJ2-7 TRBV10-2 few CASSGLAVSSYEQYF TGCGCCAGCAGTGGGCTAGCGGTAAGCTCCTACGAGCAGTACTTC
NA TRBJ1-4 TRBV12-3/TRBV12-4 few CASSQAIWGANEKLFF TGTGCCAGCAGTCAAGCGATCTGGGGGGCCAATGAAAAACTGTTTTTT
NA TRBJ2-5 TRBV9 NA CASSAGNGGRETQYF TGTGCCAGCAGCGCGGGGAACGGGGGCAGGGAGACCCAGTACTTC
TRBD1 TRBJ2-5 TRBV11-2 NA CASSLRGNRGQETQYF TGTGCCAGCAGCTTACGTGGTAACAGGGGACAAGAGACCCAGTACTTC
TRBD2 TRBJ2-1 TRBV9 few CASSVSLAGSYNEQFF TGTGCCAGCAGCGTAAGCCTAGCGGGATCCTACAATGAGCAGTTCTTC
NA TRBJ2-5 TRBV24-1 few CATGRTGQETQYF TGTGCCACCGGCAGGACGGGGCAAGAGACCCAGTACTTC
NA TRBJ2-2 TRBV4-2 few CASSHLGTAERGTGELFF TGTGCCAGCAGCCACCTGGGTACAGCAGAGAGGGGGACCGGGGAGCTGTTTTTT
TRBD2 TRBJ2-1 TRBV25-1 few CASSAPGPPGREQFF TGTGCCAGCAGTGCACCGGGACCACCCGGGAGGGAGCAGTTCTTC
TRBD1 TRBJ1-2 TRBV6-5 many CASSYLGQGHGYTF TGTGCCAGCAGTTACTTAGGACAGGGACATGGCTACACCTTC
TRBD1 TRBJ2-5 TRBV28 few CASTGQGPRETQYF TGTGCCAGCACCGGACAGGGCCCTCGGGAGACCCAGTACTTC